A single sample gave rise to the 32 T cell receptor beta chains below, sequenced in a study of blood T cell repertoires in COVID-19. The assay was immunoSEQ multiplex PCR, and TCRdb's table has in-frame clones only and misses some. Here the sample spans tens of thousands of clones, less than 90% being singletons. The sample consisted of peripheral blood. Receptors were obtained from a human donor in a cohort sampled during active COVID-19.

The chain recombines TRBV10-2 with TRBJ2-7, with a weak D call TRBD1 (6 bases). Germline assignment: CDR1 WSHSY and CDR2 SAAADI. V lost 4 bases, J lost 4 bases, and 17 bases lay in between. The CDR3 contains 15 residues. CDR3 sequence: CASSGVGGEGYEQYF. The DNA of the CDR3 is TGCGCCAGCAGTGGGGTAGGGGGAGAGGGGTACGAGCAGTACTTC.

The chain has TRBV19 and TRBJ1-1; D might be TRBD1 (5 bases). The germline V gene has CDR1 LNHDA and CDR2 SQIVND (reference sequence). Trimming removed 6 bases at V and 1 base at J, with 12 bases between. The CDR3 extends over 14 amino acids. The CDR3 loop reads CASRPGGGNTEAFF. The CDR3 nucleotides are TGTGCCAGTAGGCCGGGGGGAGGGAACACTGAAGCTTTCTTT.

This sequence joins TRBV7-3 and TRBJ2-3; 12 nucleotides align to TRBD2. Trimming at V came to 4 bases and at J to 2 bases, leaving 1 base not matched to a gene. Per the germline V gene, CDR1 is SGHTA and CDR2 is FQGTGA. This CDR3 is built from 15 residues. Here the CDR3 DNA reads TGTGCCAGCAGCTCTAGCGGGGGGGCCACAGATACGCAGTATTTT. It is translated as CASSSSGGATDTQYF.

The rearrangement joins TRBV19 to TRBJ1-1; 11 bases agree with TRBD1. The CDR3 contains 18 residues. CDR1 is LNHDA, CDR2 SQIVND, per germline (reference sequence). V lost 3 bases, J lost 0 bases, and 9 bases stayed unmatched. CDR3 protein: CASSIPDRGPVLNTEAFF. CDR3 DNA: TGTGCCAGTAGTATCCCGGACAGGGGGCCGGTTCTGAACACTGAAGCTTTCTTT.

The V and J genes are TRBV7-3 and TRBJ1-1, with a possible D match to TRBD1 (6 bases). Germline-derived CDR1 and CDR2 are SGHTA and FQGTGA. CDR3 length: 14 residues. The V end lost 4 bases, the J end lost 3 bases, and 12 bases lay between the germline ends. The CDR3 bases are TGTGCCAGCAGCTCGTCACAGGGACACACTGAAGCTTTCTTT. The encoded protein is CASSSSQGHTEAFF.

This chain uses TRBV19 with TRBJ1-5; TRBD1 matches at 7 bases. V lost 7 bases, J lost 0 bases, and 18 bases stayed unmatched. The germline V gene encodes CDR1 LNHDA and CDR2 SQIVND (reference sequence). The CDR3 loop spans 19 amino acids. CDR3: CASTRSRDRSFYSNQPQHF. The CDR3, as DNA: TGTGCCAGTACCCGGTCCCGGGACAGATCTTTCTATAGCAATCAGCCCCAGCATTTT.

This CDR3 is CASSFGTAGNTIYF. CDR3 DNA: TGTGCCAGCAGTTTCGGGACAGCTGGAAACACCATATATTTT. The chain links TRBV7-2 to TRBJ1-3; 7 bases map to TRBD1. The germline gives CDR1 SGHTA, CDR2 FQGNSA. Trimming removed 6 bases from V and 2 bases from J; junction bases left unmatched: 4. This CDR3 is 14 amino acids long.

V usage is TRBV7-9 and J usage is TRBJ2-5, with TRBD2 matching over 7 bases. Unmatched junction bases numbered 6, after V lost 4 bases and J lost 1 base. Germline V CDR1 and CDR2: SEHNR, FQNEAQ (reference sequence). CDR3 length equals 15 residues. The CDR3 reads CASSSSGLRQETQYF. DNA for the CDR3: TGTGCCAGCAGCTCATCGGGACTACGCCAAGAGACCCAGTACTTC.

The gene calls are TRBV19 and TRBJ1-4, with 8 bases matching TRBD1. Trimming removed 6 bases from V and 2 bases from J; junction bases left unmatched: 2. The germline V gene encodes CDR1 LNHDA and CDR2 SQIVND (reference sequence). This CDR3 is built from 14 residues. CDR3 in amino acids: CASRRTGTNEKLFF. CDR3 DNA: TGTGCCAGTAGAAGGACAGGGACTAATGAAAAACTGTTTTTT.

The rearrangement uses TRBV5-1 and TRBJ2-1; D might be TRBD1 (8 bases). The V and J ends lost 6 bases and 3 bases respectively, with 16 bases between them. Germline CDR1 reads SGHRS; CDR2 reads YFSETQ. CDR3 length equals 15 residues. In DNA, the CDR3 is TGCGCCAGCAAACAGGGGGGGGACCTCTACAATGAGCAGTTCTTC. This codes for CASKQGGDLYNEQFF.

The rearrangement uses TRBV6-5 and TRBJ1-1; D gene ambiguous. Trimming shortened V by 8 bases and J by 3 bases, and 19 bases separated the two germline ends. Per the germline V gene, CDR1 is MNHEY and CDR2 is SVGAGI. The CDR3 has 15 residues. CDR3 in DNA: TGTGCCAGCCAGATCTTGAAGGCCAGGCACACTGAAGCTTTCTTT. Its translation: CASQILKARHTEAFF.

The chain links TRBV13 to TRBJ2-5, with TRBD2 identical over 8 bases. CDR3 length equals 15 residues. The germline CDR1 and CDR2 sequences are PRHDT and FYEKMQ (reference sequence). J lost 5 bases, V lost 5 bases, and 10 bases had no gene match. The CDR3: CASSRRSGGAETQYF. The CDR3 coding sequence is TGTGCCAGCAGCCGAAGATCCGGGGGGGCGGAGACCCAGTACTTC.

The chain couples TRBV7-9 to TRBJ2-1; no firm D call. The CDR3 is made up of 12 amino acids. V was clipped by 1 base and J by 5 bases, with 3 bases between them. Germline V gene sequence: CDR1 SEHNR, CDR2 FQNEAQ (reference sequence). DNA for the CDR3: TGTGCCAGCAGCTTAGGAGACAATGAGCAGTTCTTC. Amino acids: CASSLGDNEQFF. The whole variable domain, filled in from reference TRBV7-9 and TRBJ2-1, reads DTGVSQNPRHKITKRGQNVTFRCDPISEHNRLYWYRQTLGQGPEFLTYFQNEAQLEKSRLLSDRFSAERPKGSFSTLEIQRTEQGDSAMYLCASSLGDNEQFFGPGTRLTVL.

The CDR3 is CAWTLGQRTYEQYF. CDR3 bases: TGTGCCTGGACCCTCGGACAACGAACTTACGAGCAGTACTTC. The chain combines TRBV30 with TRBJ2-7; a possible D gene is TRBD1 (5 bases). The CDR3 runs to 14 residues. CDR1 GTSNPN and CDR2 SVGIG come from the germline V gene (reference sequence). Trimming left V 4 bases short and J 4 bases short, with 17 bases between. The full variable domain, with the rest looked up from reference TRBV30 and TRBJ2-7, is SQTIHQWPATLVQPVGSPLSLECTVEGTSNPNLYWYRQAAGRGLQLLFYSVGIGQISSEVPQNLSASRPQDRQFILSSKKLLLSDSGFYLCAWTLGQRTYEQYFGPGTRLTVT.

V gene TRBV7-8 combines with J gene TRBJ1-2; a possible D gene is TRBD1 (5 bases). Germline CDR1 is SGHVS and CDR2 is FQNEAQ. The V end was cut by 0 bases, the J end by 6 bases, with 17 bases between. The CDR3 sequence is 16 residues long. The CDR3 coding sequence is TGTGCCAGCAGCTTAGCGCTAAAGCGGGGGTTGGATGGCTACACCTTC. This translates into CASSLALKRGLDGYTF.

The V call is TRBV15, the J call TRBJ2-4, with a weak D call TRBD2 (6 bases). CDR3 length equals 13 residues. Trimming pared 0 bases from V and 13 bases from J, leaving 13 bases between. The V gene's germline CDR1 is LNHNV and CDR2 YYDKDF (reference sequence). CDR3 loop: CATSRDLGGLQYF. Here the CDR3 DNA reads TGTGCCACCAGCAGAGATCTGGGAGGTTTACAGTACTTC.

This clone was seen more than once but under ten times. The CDR3 region is CASSLGTSGGEVSTDTQYF. The DNA for the CDR3 is TGTGCCAGCAGCTTAGGGACTAGCGGGGGGGAAGTTAGCACAGATACGCAGTATTTT. V and J are TRBV11-2 and TRBJ2-3; 15 positions agree with TRBD2. Germline V gene lookup returns CDR1 SGHAT and CDR2 FQNNGV. J lost 0 bases, V lost 1 base, and 5 bases had no gene match. The CDR3 has 19 amino acids.

The rearrangement joins TRBV14 to TRBJ1-2; D is possibly TRBD1 (5 bases). The germline V gene encodes CDR1 SGHDN and CDR2 FVKESK. The CDR3 covers 13 residues. V lost 3 bases to trimming and J lost 4 bases, with 9 bases between them. The CDR3 spells CASSHGHTYGYTF. In DNA, the CDR3 is TGTGCCAGCAGCCACGGACATACCTATGGCTACACCTTC.

The table lists this clone with a few counts. The chain recombines TRBV6-5 with TRBJ1-5, with 9 positions matching TRBD1. Germline trimming cut 5 bases from V and 7 bases from J; bases unmatched to any gene: 9. The germline V gene has CDR1 MNHEY and CDR2 SVGAGI. The CDR3 has 15 amino acids. This CDR3 reads CASSPRRTGVQPQHF. DNA for the CDR3: TGTGCCAGCAGTCCCCGGAGGACAGGGGTGCAGCCCCAGCATTTT.

The rearrangement links TRBV4-1 to TRBJ1-2, with a possible D match to TRBD1 (6 bases). The CDR3 length is 16 residues. The germline CDR1 and CDR2 sequences are MGHRA and YSYEKL. The V end was cut by 1 base, the J end by 6 bases, with 18 bases between. CDR3 residues: CASSQAHRVEFDGYTF. CDR3 DNA: TGCGCCAGCAGCCAAGCCCACAGGGTAGAGTTTGATGGCTACACCTTC.

V and J are TRBV11-2 and TRBJ2-1, with D tentatively TRBD1 (5 bases). Germline CDR1 and CDR2: SGHAT and FQNNGV. CDR3 size: 16 residues. The ends were cut back, 2 bases at V and 2 bases at J, with 13 bases in the middle. In nucleotides, the CDR3 is TGTGCCAGCAGCTTAAAGGGGCTCCTACCCTACAATGAGCAGTTCTTC. Amino acid sequence: CASSLKGLLPYNEQFF.

CDR3 sequence: CAWSAGWGGNTIYF. DNA of the CDR3: TGTGCCTGGAGTGCGGGTTGGGGCGGAAACACCATATATTTT. The chain uses TRBV30 and TRBJ1-3, with D possibly matching TRBD1 (5 bases). This CDR3 comprises 14 residues. V was clipped by 1 base and J by 4 bases, with 11 bases between them. Per the germline V gene, CDR1 is GTSNPN and CDR2 is SVGIG (reference sequence).

The DNA of the CDR3 is TGTGCCAGCAGTTTAGTTAGGAGTCATTATTTT. It is translated as CASSLVRSHYF. The chain joins TRBV12-3 or TRBV12-4 to TRBJ2-3; D unclear. V was shortened by 1 base and J by 15 bases, with 11 bases between the two germline ends. CDR3 length: 11 residues.

The chain has TRBV7-9 and TRBJ1-4; TRBD1 is a possible D gene (5 bases). The V end lost 7 bases, the J end lost 8 bases, and 17 bases lay between the germline ends. The CDR3 is 14 residues long. CDR1 is SEHNR and CDR2 is FQNEAQ in the germline V gene (reference sequence). This CDR3 reads CASTWGERSEKLFF. The CDR3, as DNA: TGTGCCAGCACCTGGGGGGAGAGGTCAGAAAAACTGTTTTTT.

This sequence joins TRBV6-5 and TRBJ2-5; D not resolved. The CDR3 is 14 residues long. Germline V lookup: CDR1 MNHEY, CDR2 SVGAGI. V lost 0 bases and J 9 bases, leaving 14 bases between the germline ends. CDR3 sequence reads: CASSYSRTLPAQYF. CDR3 coding DNA: TGTGCCAGCAGTTACTCGAGAACCTTGCCGGCCCAGTACTTC.

The chain joins TRBV3-1 (or the pseudogene TRBV3-2) to TRBJ1-2, with D perhaps TRBD1 (6 bases). Looked up from germline, CDR1 is LGHDT and CDR2 is YNNKEL (reference sequence). Trimming stripped 1 base from V and 3 bases from J, with 12 bases between. This CDR3 contains 15 residues. The CDR3 spells CASSQAETGYYGYTF. Written as DNA, the CDR3 is TGTGCCAGCAGCCAAGCAGAGACAGGATACTATGGCTACACCTTC.

In its sample, this clone was seen once. The CDR3 sequence is CASSLRGVGQGTHEQFF. DNA for the CDR3: TGTGCCAGCAGCTTACGAGGAGTGGGACAGGGAACCCATGAGCAGTTCTTC. The V and J genes are TRBV13 and TRBJ2-1; 9 nucleotides match TRBD1. Germline CDR1 is PRHDT and CDR2 is FYEKMQ (reference sequence). With V trimmed by 2 bases and J by 8 bases, 13 bases remained unmatched. The CDR3 is 17 amino acids. The full variable domain, its missing parts supplied by reference TRBV13 and TRBJ2-1, is AAGVIQSPRHLIKEKRETATLKCYPIPRHDTVYWYQQGPGQDPQFLISFYEKMQSDKGSIPDRFSAQQFSDYHSELNMSSLELGDSALYFCASSLRGVGQGTHEQFFGPGTRLTVL.

For the CDR3, the DNA is TGTGCCAGCAGCCCAACAGGGGAGACCCAGTACTTC. Translation: CASSPTGETQYF. This chain uses TRBV7-2 with TRBJ2-5; a possible D gene is TRBD1 (6 bases). The CDR3 is 12 amino acids. With 5 bases removed from V and 5 bases from J, the gap between germline ends came to 9 bases. The germline CDR1 and CDR2 sequences are SGHTA and FQGNSA.

This chain uses TRBV13 with TRBJ2-7; a weak D match, TRBD1 (5 bases). V lost 4 bases to trimming and J lost 3 bases, with 13 bases between them. The CDR3 length is 14 residues. CDR1 is PRHDT and CDR2 is FYEKMQ in the germline V gene (reference sequence). DNA of the CDR3: TGTGCCAGCAGCTCAGACGACAGAAACTACGAGCAGTACTTC. Its protein product is CASSSDDRNYEQYF.

This clone was detected once. The chain carries TRBV6-2 or TRBV6-3 and TRBJ2-7; 9 nucleotides align to TRBD1. The CDR3 runs 16 residues. Per the germline V gene, CDR1 is MNHEY and CDR2 is SVGEGT. Germline trimming cut 6 bases from V and 3 bases from J; bases unmatched to any gene: 12. CDR3 residues: CASSPFGQGSNYEQYF. For the CDR3, the DNA is TGTGCCAGCAGCCCTTTTGGACAGGGGAGTAACTACGAGCAGTACTTC.

The chain is built from TRBV6-6 and TRBJ2-3; 11 bases line up with TRBD2. Germline V gene lookup returns CDR1 MNHNY and CDR2 SVGAGI (reference sequence). The CDR3 covers 15 residues. V trimming: 6 bases; J trimming: 3 bases; junction bases outside the gene matches: 5. CDR3 nucleotide sequence: TGTGCCAGCAGGCTAGCGGGGGGCCGGACAGATACGCAGTATTTT. As protein: CASRLAGGRTDTQYF.

This chain uses TRBV6-2 or TRBV6-3 with TRBJ1-6, with 9 bases identical to TRBD1. After removal of 6 bases from V and 7 bases from J, the junction contained 4 bases not matched to a gene. Germline V gene data show CDR1 as MNHEY and CDR2 as SVGEGT. The CDR3 sequence is 14 residues long. CDR3 DNA: TGTGCCAGCAGCCGACAGGGGGAAAATTCACCCCTCCACTTT. Its protein product is CASSRQGENSPLHF.